This passage covers 22 T cell receptor beta chains from one sample sequenced in a study of T cell repertoires and HLA-DP antigens. Sequenced by immunoSEQ multiplex PCR; TCRdb stores in-frame clones only, minus some. The table includes approximately 90,000 clones, roughly 86% detected once. Antigens of these TCRs are unknown. Sequenced: CD4+ T cells from PBMCs. These receptors were obtained from a man aged 50 to 60 in good health and CMV-seronegative.

This clone appeared a single time. This sequence joins TRBV7-8 and TRBJ2-7; 8 bases map to TRBD1. In germline, CDR1 is SGHVS, CDR2 FQNEAQ. V lost 5 bases and J lost 6; bases outside the gene matches: 6. CDR3 length: 13 amino acids. The DNA for the CDR3 is TGTGCCAGCAGCCTGGACAGGGTAGGCGAGCAGTACTTC. Translating gives CASSLDRVGEQYF.

This chain uses TRBV9 with TRBJ2-3, with TRBD2 as a possible D gene (6 bases). The CDR3 contains 15 residues. Germline CDR1 and CDR2: SGDLS and YYNGEE. V lost 2 bases and J 0 bases, leaving 10 bases between the germline ends. The CDR3 DNA is TGTGCCAGCAGCGTTGGCGGGGCGAGCACAGATACGCAGTATTTT. Its translation is CASSVGGASTDTQYF.

The sample holds a few counts of this clone. The chain is built from TRBV7-6 and TRBJ2-2, with TRBD1 as a possible D gene (6 bases). The CDR3 sequence is 16 residues long. V gave up 0 bases and J gave up 1 base, with 9 bases separating them. CDR1 is SGHVS and CDR2 is FNYEAQ in the germline V gene. CDR3 region: CASSLARGRNTGELFF. In DNA form, the CDR3 reads TGTGCCAGCAGCTTAGCGAGGGGGAGGAACACCGGGGAGCTGTTTTTT. The variable domain in full, with the rest retrieved from reference TRBV7-6 and TRBJ2-2, is GAGVSQSPRYKVTKRGQDVALRCDPISGHVSLYWYRQALGQGPEFLTYFNYEAQQDKSGLPNDRFSAERPEGSISTLTIQRTEQRDSAMYRCASSLARGRNTGELFFGEGSRLTVL.

In DNA, the CDR3 is TGTGCCAGCAGCCCCGGCACAGATACGCAGTATTTT. Translation gives CASSPGTDTQYF. The chain employs TRBV7-9 and TRBJ2-3, with D unresolved. CDR1 and CDR2 from the germline V gene are SEHNR and FQNEAQ (reference sequence). The ends were cut back, 5 bases at V and 1 base at J, with 4 bases in the middle. The CDR3 sequence is 12 residues long.

The sample holds a few counts of this clone. This sequence joins TRBV11-2 and TRBJ1-3; unclear D gene. In germline, CDR1 is SGHAT, CDR2 FQNNGV. Trimming took off 5 bases at V and 5 bases at J, with 4 bases between the two ends. CDR3 size: 11 residues. CDR3 in DNA: TGTGCCAGCAGCCAACGAAACACCATATATTTT. Protein: CASSQRNTIYF.

The rearrangement links TRBV7-2 to TRBJ2-1, with TRBD1 identical over 11 bases. The V gene end was trimmed by 7 bases and the J gene end by 6 bases; junction bases not matched to a gene: 8. The CDR3 consists of 15 residues. Germline V CDR1 and CDR2: SGHTA, FQGNSA. CDR3 nucleotide sequence: TGTGCCAGCACCATCTTGGGGACAGGGGGCAATGAGCAGTTCTTC. Translation: CASTILGTGGNEQFF.

The rearrangement uses TRBV7-2 and TRBJ2-1; possible D gene TRBD2, 6 bases. The germline V gene encodes CDR1 SGHTA and CDR2 FQGNSA. This CDR3 spans 15 amino acids. Between the trimmed V and J ends, which lost 2 bases and 6 bases, there was a span of 14 bases. CDR3 sequence reads: CASSLIHEGGNEQFF. As DNA, the CDR3 is TGTGCCAGCAGCTTAATCCACGAGGGAGGCAATGAGCAGTTCTTC. Full variable domain (remainder filled in from reference TRBV7-2 and TRBJ2-1): GAGVSQSPSNKVTEKGKDVELRCDPISGHTALYWYRQSLGQGLEFLIYFQGNSAPDKSGLPSDRFSAERTGGSVSTLTIQRTQQEDSAVYLCASSLIHEGGNEQFFGPGTRLTVL.

The chain has TRBV11-3 and TRBJ2-7; D is possibly TRBD1 or TRBD2 (5 bases each). The CDR3 sequence is 13 residues long. V was trimmed by 3 bases and J by 6 bases, leaving 12 bases between them. Looked up from germline, CDR1 is SGHNT and CDR2 is YENEEA. CDR3 DNA: TGTGCCAGCAGCTTTCAAGAGGGGCTCGAGCAGTACTTC. This translates into CASSFQEGLEQYF.

This clone was found a few times. The gene calls are TRBV7-2 and TRBJ2-1; unclear D gene. The CDR3 sequence is 12 residues long. V lost 4 bases to trimming and J lost 9 bases, with 10 bases between them. Germline values: CDR1 SGHTA, CDR2 FQGNSA. CDR3 amino acids: CASSSYFIEQFF. The CDR3 nucleotides are TGTGCCAGCAGCTCTTACTTCATTGAGCAGTTCTTC.

Judged by abundance, this clone is medium-sized (0.01 to 0.1%). The V call is TRBV7-9, the J call TRBJ2-2; TRBD1 agrees at 7 bases. Germline V lookup: CDR1 SEHNR, CDR2 FQNEAQ (reference sequence). V dropped 5 bases and J dropped 4; count of bases not matched to a gene: 4. The CDR3 totals 14 residues. The chain's CDR3 is CASSPGTATGELFF. The DNA for the CDR3 is TGTGCCAGCAGCCCAGGGACAGCCACCGGGGAGCTGTTTTTT.

V and J are TRBV5-1 and TRBJ2-5, with 7 bases fitting TRBD1. The CDR3 is made up of 15 amino acids. The junction had 6 bases not matched to a gene; V was cut back by 4 bases and J by 0 bases. The germline V gene encodes CDR1 SGHRS and CDR2 YFSETQ. CDR3 region: CASSTGDSYQETQYF. The CDR3 bases are TGCGCCAGCAGCACCGGGGACAGCTACCAAGAGACCCAGTACTTC.

The chain is built from TRBV5-8 and TRBJ2-1, with TRBD2 matching 9 bases. The CDR3 runs to 15 residues. CDR1 is SGHTS, CDR2 YDEGEE, per germline. V shed 1 base and J 2 bases; nucleotides not matched to a gene: 1. CDR3 amino acids: CASSLRLAAYNEQFF. CDR3 coding DNA: TGTGCCAGCAGCTTGAGACTAGCGGCCTACAATGAGCAGTTCTTC.

This clone has a single count. An end of the junction does not agree with germline; a read error may underlie this. The chain joins TRBV7-7 to TRBJ2-3; D could derive from TRBD1 or TRBD2 (5 bases each). CDR1 is SSHAT, CDR2 FNYEAQ, per germline (reference sequence). This CDR3 is 14 amino acids long. The CDR3 nucleotides are TGTGCTAGCAGCCCTGGGACCTACACAGATACGCAGTATTTT. It specifies CASSPGTYTDTQYF.

The chain is built from TRBV7-9 and TRBJ2-7; 11 nucleotides match TRBD2. The CDR3 length is 15 residues. In germline, CDR1 is SEHNR, CDR2 FQNEAQ (reference sequence). V gave up 1 base and J gave up 3 bases; unmatched junction bases: 2. The CDR3 sequence: CASSLVAGGNYEQYF. The CDR3 bases are TGTGCCAGCAGCTTAGTAGCGGGAGGGAACTACGAGCAGTACTTC.

Here the CDR3 DNA reads TGTGCCAGCAGTCTCTCGGGGAGCGGGAGATATAATGAGCAGTTCTTC. It is translated as CASSLSGSGRYNEQFF. V gene TRBV27 combines with J gene TRBJ2-1, with 8 bases aligning to TRBD2. The CDR3 extends over 16 amino acids. CDR1 and CDR2 (germline): MNHEY, SMNVEV (reference sequence). The V segment lost 5 bases and the J segment 7 bases; nucleotides outside the gene matches: 13.

The CDR3 DNA follows: TGTGCCAGCATCGTTTACTCTGGGTCTGAAGCTTTCTTT. Amino acid sequence: CASIVYSGSEAFF. The V call is TRBV28, the J call TRBJ1-1; D is unclear. Germline assignment: CDR1 MDHEN and CDR2 SYDVKM. The CDR3 has 13 residues. The V end lost 7 bases, the J end lost 6 bases, and 15 bases lay between the germline ends. Complete variable domain (other parts from reference TRBV28 and TRBJ1-1): DVKVTQSSRYLVKRTGEKVFLECVQDMDHENMFWYRQDPGLGLRLIYFSYDVKMKEKGDIPEGYSVSREKKERFSLILESASTNQTSMYLCASIVYSGSEAFFGQGTRLTVV.

The genes are TRBV5-1 and TRBJ2-4, with D perhaps given as TRBD1 or TRBD2 (7 bases each). This CDR3 is 17 amino acids long. The germline V and J ends were trimmed by 4 bases and 1 base, with 18 bases remaining between them. Germline CDR1 reads SGHRS; CDR2 reads YFSETQ. DNA for the CDR3: TGCGCCAGCAGCACCCCTCTTCAGGGGGGGGCCAAAAACATTCAGTACTTC. It translates to CASSTPLQGGAKNIQYF.

The chain carries TRBV6-1 and TRBJ2-1, with 7 nucleotides matching TRBD1. The length of the CDR3 is 15 residues. Germline trimming cut 5 bases from V and 5 bases from J; bases unmatched to any gene: 9. Per germline, CDR1 MNHNS and CDR2 SASEGT. This CDR3 reads CASSPRGGIDNEQFF. The CDR3 DNA reads TGTGCCAGCAGTCCTAGAGGGGGCATCGACAATGAGCAGTTCTTC.

This sequence joins TRBV11-2 and TRBJ2-2; no firm D call. V lost 5 bases to trimming and J lost 4 bases, with 14 bases between them. This CDR3 is built from 15 residues. CDR1 and CDR2 from the germline V gene are SGHAT and FQNNGV. The CDR3 spells CASSGNVGLTGELFF. The CDR3 nucleotides read TGTGCCAGCAGCGGGAATGTTGGGCTCACCGGGGAGCTGTTTTTT.

The chain combines TRBV11-2 with TRBJ2-2, with 8 bases identical to TRBD1. After removal of 6 bases from V and 4 bases from J, the junction contained 10 bases not matched to a gene. The CDR3 loop spans 16 amino acids. Germline V lookup: CDR1 SGHAT, CDR2 FQNNGV. Here the CDR3 DNA reads TGTGCCAGCAGATTCCGGACAGGGCTTTCCACCGGGGAGCTGTTTTTT. Protein: CASRFRTGLSTGELFF. The full variable domain, in which reference TRBV11-2 and TRBJ2-2 provide the parts outside the CDR3, is EAGVAQSPRYKIIEKRQSVAFWCNPISGHATLYWYQQILGQGPKLLIQFQNNGVVDDSQLPKDRFSAERLKGVDSTLKIQPAKLEDSAVYLCASRFRTGLSTGELFFGEGSRLTVL.

The chain employs TRBV5-1 and TRBJ2-5; D call uncertain. The CDR3 loop spans 15 amino acids. The V gene's germline CDR1 is SGHRS and CDR2 YFSETQ. Trimming took 1 base from V and 2 from J, leaving 12 bases between them. The CDR3 DNA reads as TGCGCCAGCAGCTTGTCAGGAACGCCGCAAGAGACCCAGTACTTC. It encodes CASSLSGTPQETQYF.

The chain employs TRBV6-1 and TRBJ2-2; no clear D gene. This CDR3 has 15 residues. V lost 5 bases to trimming and J lost 5 bases, with 15 bases between them. Germline lookup yields CDR1 MNHNS and CDR2 SASEGT. The CDR3, as DNA: TGTGCCAGCAGTAGGGCGAAGCTGGTTACCGGGGAGCTGTTTTTT. It translates to CASSRAKLVTGELFF.